This TCR beta chain was identified during a study of T cells after yellow fever vaccination. Overall study context: Fractions of low cell number were prepared using SMART-Seq v4 Ultra Low Input. Findings and limits, study-wide: Clonotype sharing between CD4 and CD8 compartments was small. Most clones from primary vaccination were detected again post-booster (approximately 97% CD4, roughly 85% CD8).

Template-switching 5'RACE yielded the TCR cDNA; a universal primer site and UMIs were added in the process. TCRdb passed the 5' RACE reads through MiXCR, listing each CDR3 protein once. The sample yields 280,000 or so distinct CDR3 sequences, 8.7% seen once. V shed 3 bases and J shed 7 bases, with 9 bases lying between them. The CDR3 covers 12 residues. This clonotype was seen only a few times. The antigen is undetermined. The sequencing used CD4+ T cells sorted from PBMCs, collected 5 days after the yellow fever booster vaccination. The chain links TRBV12-3 or TRBV12-4 to TRBJ1-2; D unresolved. This clonotype originated in a man younger than 35 who received the YFV17D yellow fever vaccine. In DNA, the CDR3 is TGTGCCAGCAGTTTTCAGGCAGGTGGCTACACCTTC. It encodes CASSFQAGGYTF.